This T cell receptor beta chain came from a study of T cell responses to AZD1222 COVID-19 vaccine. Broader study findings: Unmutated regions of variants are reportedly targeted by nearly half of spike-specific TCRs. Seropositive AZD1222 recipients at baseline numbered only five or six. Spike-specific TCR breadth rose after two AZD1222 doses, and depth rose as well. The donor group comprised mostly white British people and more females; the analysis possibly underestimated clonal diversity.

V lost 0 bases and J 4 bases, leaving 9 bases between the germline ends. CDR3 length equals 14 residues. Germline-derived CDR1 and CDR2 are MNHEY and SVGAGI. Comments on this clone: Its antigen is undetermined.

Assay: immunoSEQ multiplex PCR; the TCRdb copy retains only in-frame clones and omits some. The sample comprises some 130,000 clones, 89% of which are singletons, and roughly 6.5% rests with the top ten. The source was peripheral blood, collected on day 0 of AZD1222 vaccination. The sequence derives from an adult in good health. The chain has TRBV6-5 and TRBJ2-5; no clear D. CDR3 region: CASSYSRSPETQYF. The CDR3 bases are TGTGCCAGCAGTTACTCCAGAAGTCCAGAGACCCAGTACTTC.